This TCR beta chain originates from a study of T cells in Graves' hyperthyroidism and ophthalmopathy. The CDR3 loop spans 13 amino acids. The germline gives CDR1 SGHNT, CDR2 YENEEA. V lost 4 bases to trimming and J lost 5 bases, with 9 bases between them. Regions amplified from RNA transcripts were the TCR beta CDR3 regions. RT-PCR in the first round (using the HTBI primer set) targeted the TCR CDR3. Via MiXCR, TCRdb re-called the multiplex PCR reads, giving one row per CDR3 protein. The sample comprises hundreds of thousands of distinct CDR3 sequences, 12% to 15% of which are singletons, and approximately 15% rests with the top ten. In this sample, this clonotype turned up many times.

The clonotype was recovered from a middle-aged woman with Graves' hyperthyroidism. This rearrangement joins TRBV11-3 to TRBJ2-1; D may be TRBD1 or TRBD2 (5 bases each). Input material: blood. DNA of the CDR3: TGTGCCAGCAGCTCTCGGGACGACAATGAGCAGTTCTTC. This gives the protein CASSSRDDNEQFF.